This T cell receptor beta chain was captured by sequencing in a study of CD8+ T cells in alopecia areata. Notes on this clone: Its antigen is not identified.

It was cDNA, reverse transcribed from extracted RNA, that served as the sequencing template. Sequencing was performed with immunoSEQ multiplex PCR; in TCRdb, only in-frame clones are kept and a portion is missing. The sample has 150,000 or so clones, around 87% seen once. Study-wide findings and caveats: The study found TCR sharing across patients less clear than in mice, possibly for HLA reasons. Scalp samples also yield sequences from resident alphabeta T cells of normal skin. Normal scalp showed lower clonality than lesional scalp, especially alopecia totalis/universalis.

Using a FACSAria, the CD4+ and CD8+ T cells were sorted from the PBMCs. Trimming cost V 3 bases and J 0 bases; bases outside gene matches: 12. From germline, CDR1 is SGHDT and CDR2 YYEEEE. The CDR3 is 18 residues long. This sample comprised CD8+ T cells sorted from blood, obtained at week 0. The clonotype was recovered from a human donor with alopecia areata. The chain couples TRBV5-6 to TRBJ1-5, with 7 bases lining up with TRBD1. CDR3 nucleotides: TGTGCCAGCAGCTCTCGACAGGGTACCGGATATAGCAATCAGCCCCAGCATTTT. This sequence encodes CASSSRQGTGYSNQPQHF.